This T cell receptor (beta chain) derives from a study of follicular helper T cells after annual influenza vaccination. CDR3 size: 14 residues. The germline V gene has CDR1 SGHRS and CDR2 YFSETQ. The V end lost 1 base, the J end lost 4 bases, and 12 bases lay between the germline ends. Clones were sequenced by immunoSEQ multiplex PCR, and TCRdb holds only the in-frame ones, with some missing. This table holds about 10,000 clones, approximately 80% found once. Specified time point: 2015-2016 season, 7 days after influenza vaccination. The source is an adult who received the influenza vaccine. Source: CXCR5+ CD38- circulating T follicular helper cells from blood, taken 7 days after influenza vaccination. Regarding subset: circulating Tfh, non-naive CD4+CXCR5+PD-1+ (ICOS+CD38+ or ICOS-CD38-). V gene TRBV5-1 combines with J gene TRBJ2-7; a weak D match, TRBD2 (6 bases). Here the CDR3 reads CASSLNAGGYEQYF. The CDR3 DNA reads TGCGCCAGCAGCTTGAACGCCGGGGGATACGAGCAGTACTTC.